This T cell receptor beta chain was recorded in a study of CD8 T cell repertoires and HIV-1 epitope variants (dated by TCRdb to about 2020). Regarding the research as a whole: In separate culture wells, T cells were stimulated with each of twenty-five peptides that represented autologous and known Gag and Nef epitope variants. A CMV, EBV and flu peptide pool, the Ebola AY9 epitope as negative control, and a no-peptide well were included as control conditions. A 1M T cell aliquot was kept as an uncultured baseline condition, separate from the 65 to 85 T cell cultures. Tested epitopes included three Gag epitope families and Nef HW9 and YT9. A total of 83 T cell cultures were run, with each culture condition done in triplicate except for one peptide, which was done in duplicate. The cultures were grown for about nine days in IMDM with gentamicin, and half of the media was changed on days 3 and 7 with IL-2, IL-7 and IL-15 added. T cells were enriched using the EasySep Human T Cell Enrichment Kit and then co-cultured with an equal number of autologous T cell-negative cells acting as antigen-presenting cells.

The CDR3, cysteine through phenylalanine, is 16 amino acids long. The retained sequence is limited to the CDR3, 48 bases, with the frame set at the first base. Per the germline V gene, SNHLY is the CDR1 and FYNNEI is the CDR2. V loses 5 bases of germline sequence and J loses 6 bases, and the interval between the two ends is 19 bases. What the study reported, not specific to this receptor: The assay identified only TCR beta chains and indicated proliferation in response to antigen, without indicating T cell function or cytokine profile. Some ten antigen-specific TCR beta clonotypes were identified, of which more than 5 appeared to be cross-reactive for autologous or known escape epitope variants. Roughly 5 clonotypes recognized the Nef KF9 family and one the HW9 family, with no responses to the TAALDMSHF plasma variant.

Comments on this clone: Its antigen target is currently unknown. No much larger clonotype is one base removed from it; base qualities were not supplied.

The EasySep Human CD8+ T Cell Enrichment Kit was used on day 10 to isolate CD8+ T cells from every culture. The immunoSEQ platform was used to sequence TCR beta CDR3 regions at survey depth. The QIAamp DNA micro kit was used to extract genomic DNA from every cultured and uncultured CD8+ T cell population. The published analysis was carried out like this. Samples with under 5,000 productive reads were excluded, and this exclusion removed about 6.5% of the roughly 75 HIV peptide-stimulated cultures. Sequences were trimmed to CDR3 by a MANAFEST web app, and nonproductive sequences, CDR3s under 5 amino acids, and sequences not starting with C or ending with F/W were removed. For a clonotype to count as antigen-specific, the clonotype had to expand relative to the no-peptide control in at least 2 of 3 replicates at FDR 0.01, and only within one epitope family. Specific clonotypes also needed at least fivefold higher frequency than in wells stimulated with peptides from other epitope families. Sourced from immuneACCESS, this table was stored by TCRdb with only in-frame sequences that have V and J called. A share of the clones is absent; for the studies checked, an unresolved V gene accounts for under half, and the remainder has no known explanation. V, J and clone size are taken as reported in that table, and D and trimming were inferred from the DNA itself. The sample has 4,500 to 6,000 clones on record, under 75% of them singletons. 43% of the sample rests with the top ten.

The receptor was isolated from a male donor with HIV. Sequenced: cultured CD8+ T cells derived from PBMCs. This sequence uses TRBV2 and TRBJ1-4, with the identity of the D gene unclear. Here is the DNA: TGTGCCAGCAGTATGGGCTCACAGAGAAGGGATGAAAAACTGTTTTTT. Its amino acids are CASSMGSQRRDEKLFF.